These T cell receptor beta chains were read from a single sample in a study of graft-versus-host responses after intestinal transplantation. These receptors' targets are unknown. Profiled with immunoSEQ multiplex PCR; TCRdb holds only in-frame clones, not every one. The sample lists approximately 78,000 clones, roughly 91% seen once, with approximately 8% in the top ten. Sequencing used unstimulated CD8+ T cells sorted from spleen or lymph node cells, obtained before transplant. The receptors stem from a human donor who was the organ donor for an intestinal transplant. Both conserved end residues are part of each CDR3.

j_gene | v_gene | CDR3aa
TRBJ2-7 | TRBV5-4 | CASSLGTGMTYEQYF
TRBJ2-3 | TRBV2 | CASSRGPLTDTQYF
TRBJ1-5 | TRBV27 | CASSLQGRDVGQPQHF
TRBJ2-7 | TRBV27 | CASRRGLSGYEQYF
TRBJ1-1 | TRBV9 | CASSLYGGAPEAFF
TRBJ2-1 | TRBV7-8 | CASSLFGGEQFF
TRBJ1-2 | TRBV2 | CASGMEMPGALNYGYTF
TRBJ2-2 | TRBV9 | CASSVYTGELFF
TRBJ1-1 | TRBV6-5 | CASTTGLSAEAFF
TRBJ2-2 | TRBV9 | CASSLDRESGELFF
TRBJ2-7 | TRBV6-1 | CASSDPWTSGGYEQYF
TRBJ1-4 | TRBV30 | CAWSWGTALFSEKLFF
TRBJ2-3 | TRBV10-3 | CAISESWLAELETSTDTQYF
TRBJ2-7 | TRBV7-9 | CASSPTGNTYEQYF
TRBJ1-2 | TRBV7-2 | CASSPAPSAFGYTF
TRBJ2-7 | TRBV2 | CASSLRGAAYEQYF
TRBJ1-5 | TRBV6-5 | CASSYFAQPQHF
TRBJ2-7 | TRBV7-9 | CASSVGINEQYF
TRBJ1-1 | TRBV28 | CASSGGPGEAFF
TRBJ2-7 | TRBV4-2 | CASSQDSGGDGEQYF
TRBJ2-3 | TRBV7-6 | CASSPKVVYSTDTQYF
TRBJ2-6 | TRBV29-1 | CSVEDAPSSGANVLTF
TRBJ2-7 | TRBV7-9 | CASSLSGNEQYF
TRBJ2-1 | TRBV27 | CASSTGLADNEQFF
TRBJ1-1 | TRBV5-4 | CASSLVGFYMNTEAFF
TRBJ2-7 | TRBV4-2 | CASSQAYSSEQYF
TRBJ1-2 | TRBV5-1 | CASSLPGANYGYTF
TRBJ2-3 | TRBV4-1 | CASSPGQGADTQYF
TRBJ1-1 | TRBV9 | CASSVDWGNTEAFF
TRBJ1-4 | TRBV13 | CASSQNSPRTLWTGNSYTNEKLFF
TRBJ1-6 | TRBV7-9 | CASRRGRDHSYNSPLHF
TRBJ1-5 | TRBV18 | CASSRDASDYQPQHF
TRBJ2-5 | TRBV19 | CASSSHRGTETQYF
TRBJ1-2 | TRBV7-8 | CASSLASGVNYGYTF
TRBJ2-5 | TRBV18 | CASSPTGLAGAREETQYF
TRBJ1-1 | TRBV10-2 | CASSDNPSFEAFF
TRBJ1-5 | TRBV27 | CASSFKGGTNQPQHF
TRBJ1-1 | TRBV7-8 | CASSLLPGDLRSGTEAFF
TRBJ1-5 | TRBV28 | CASSLQPGSNQPQHF
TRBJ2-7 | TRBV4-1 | CASSQDEGQGYEQYF
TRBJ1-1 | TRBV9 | CASSGSRGGRTEAFF
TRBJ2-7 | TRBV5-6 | CASSHSYEQYF
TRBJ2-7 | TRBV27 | CASSLLSSSYEQYF
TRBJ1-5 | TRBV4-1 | CASSLWDRHNQPQHF
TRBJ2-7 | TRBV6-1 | CASSDGGQYFSYEQYF
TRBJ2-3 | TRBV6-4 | CASSDSNLATDTQYF
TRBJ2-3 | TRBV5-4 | CASSLRGSDTQYF
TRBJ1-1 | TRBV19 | CASSMGVAEAFF
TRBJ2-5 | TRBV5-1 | CASSSPEELQETQYF
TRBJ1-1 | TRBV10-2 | CASSEPGQNTEAFF
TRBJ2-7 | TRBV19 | CASSITGYSPYEQYF
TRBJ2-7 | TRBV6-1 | CASSSPRNYEQYF